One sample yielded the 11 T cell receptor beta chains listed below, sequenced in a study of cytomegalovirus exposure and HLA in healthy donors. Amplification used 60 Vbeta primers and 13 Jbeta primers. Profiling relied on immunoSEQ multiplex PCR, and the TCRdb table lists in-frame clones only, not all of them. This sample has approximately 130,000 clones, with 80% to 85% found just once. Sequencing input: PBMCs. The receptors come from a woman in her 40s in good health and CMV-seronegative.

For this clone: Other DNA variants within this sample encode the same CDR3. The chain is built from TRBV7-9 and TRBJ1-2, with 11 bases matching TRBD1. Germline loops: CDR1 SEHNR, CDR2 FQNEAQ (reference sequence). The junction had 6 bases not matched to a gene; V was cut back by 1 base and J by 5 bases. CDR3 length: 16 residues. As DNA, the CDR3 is TGTGCCAGCAGCTTAGGAACCGGACAGGGGGCTTATGGCTACACCTTC. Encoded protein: CASSLGTGQGAYGYTF.

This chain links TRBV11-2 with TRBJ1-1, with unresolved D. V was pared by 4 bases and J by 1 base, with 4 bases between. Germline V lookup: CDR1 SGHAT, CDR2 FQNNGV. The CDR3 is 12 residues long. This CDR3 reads CASSSGNTEAFF. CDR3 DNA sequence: TGTGCCAGCAGCTCCGGGAACACTGAAGCTTTCTTT.

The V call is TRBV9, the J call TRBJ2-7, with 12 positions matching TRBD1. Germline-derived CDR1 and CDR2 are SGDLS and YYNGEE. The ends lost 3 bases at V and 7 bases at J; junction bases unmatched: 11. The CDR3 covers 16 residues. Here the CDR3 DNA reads TGTGCCAGCAGCGCCCGACCGGGACAGGGGGCATTAGAGCAGTACTTC. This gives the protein CASSARPGQGALEQYF.

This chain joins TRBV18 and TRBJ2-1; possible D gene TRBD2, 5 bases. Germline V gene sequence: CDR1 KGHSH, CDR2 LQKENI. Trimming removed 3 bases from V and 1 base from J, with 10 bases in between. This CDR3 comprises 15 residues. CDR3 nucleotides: TGTGCCAGCTCACCTACGGGATGGTCCTACAATGAGCAGTTCTTC. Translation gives CASSPTGWSYNEQFF.

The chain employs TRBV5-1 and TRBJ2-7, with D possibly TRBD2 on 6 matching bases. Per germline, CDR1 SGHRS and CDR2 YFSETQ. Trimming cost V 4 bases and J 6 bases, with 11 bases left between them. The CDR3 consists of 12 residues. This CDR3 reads CASSPTGVEQYF. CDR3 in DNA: TGCGCCAGCAGCCCCACGGGGGTCGAGCAGTACTTC.

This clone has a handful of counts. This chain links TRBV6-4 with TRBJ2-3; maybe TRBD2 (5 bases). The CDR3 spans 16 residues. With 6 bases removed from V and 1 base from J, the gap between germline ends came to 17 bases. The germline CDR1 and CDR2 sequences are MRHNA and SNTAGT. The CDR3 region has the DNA TGTGCCAGCAGCGAGGAGCTGAGCGGAGGCACAGATACGCAGTATTTT. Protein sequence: CASSEELSGGTDTQYF.

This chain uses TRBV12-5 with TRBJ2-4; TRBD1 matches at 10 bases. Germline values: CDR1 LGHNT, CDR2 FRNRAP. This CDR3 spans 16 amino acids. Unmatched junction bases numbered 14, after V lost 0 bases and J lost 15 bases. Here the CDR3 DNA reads TGTGCTAGTGGTTTGGTCGCTCCGGGACAGGGGACTTTTTGGTACTTC. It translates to CASGLVAPGQGTFWYF.

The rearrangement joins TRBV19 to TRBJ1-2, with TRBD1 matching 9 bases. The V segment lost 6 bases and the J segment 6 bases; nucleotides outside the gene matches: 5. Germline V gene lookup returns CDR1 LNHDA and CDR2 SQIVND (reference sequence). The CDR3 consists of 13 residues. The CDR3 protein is CASSGGQGHGYTF. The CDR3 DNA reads TGTGCCAGTAGCGGGGGACAGGGACATGGCTACACCTTC.

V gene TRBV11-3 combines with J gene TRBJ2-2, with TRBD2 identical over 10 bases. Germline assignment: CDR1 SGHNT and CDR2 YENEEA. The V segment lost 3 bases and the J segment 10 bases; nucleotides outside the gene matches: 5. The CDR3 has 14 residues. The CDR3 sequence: CASSFLAGDSELFF. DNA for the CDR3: TGTGCCAGCAGCTTCCTAGCGGGGGATTCGGAGCTGTTTTTT.

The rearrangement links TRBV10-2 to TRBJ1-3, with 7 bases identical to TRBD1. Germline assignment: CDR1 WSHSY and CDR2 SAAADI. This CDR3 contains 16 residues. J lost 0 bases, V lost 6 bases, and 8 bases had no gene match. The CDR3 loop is CASRLNGQVSGNTIYF. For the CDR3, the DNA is TGCGCCAGCAGATTAAACGGACAGGTCTCTGGAAACACCATATATTTT.

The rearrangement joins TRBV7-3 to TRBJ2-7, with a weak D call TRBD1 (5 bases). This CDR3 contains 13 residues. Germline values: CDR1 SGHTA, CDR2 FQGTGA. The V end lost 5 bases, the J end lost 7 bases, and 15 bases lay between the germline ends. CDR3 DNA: TGTGCCAGCAGCCGTGGGGCCTCGGGTGAGCAGTACTTC. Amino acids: CASSRGASGEQYF.